The source of this TCR beta chain is a study of T-cell reconstitution after alpha-beta-depleted transplantation in children (dated by TCRdb to the mid-2010s). With regard to the full study: T-cell immune reconstitution after TCRalphabeta/CD19-depleted allogeneic hematopoietic cell transplantation in children was quantitatively tracked in the study by means of TCR repertoire profiling.

The method behind the library was PCR. This sample was sequenced with an Illumina HiSeq 2500. Molecular barcoding was employed in the preparation of TCR libraries, with unique molecular identifiers being used to normalize TCRbeta repertoire quantification. TCRdb reran the public reads through fastp at Q25 and MiXCR, keeping productive beta chains. Each CDR3 protein appears once, grouped with its most common genes and DNA. Recorded for this sample are 90,000 to 100,000 distinct CDR3 sequences; 20% to 25% of them occurred a single time. The top ten constitute around a fifth of the sample. A remark on this clonotype: Its antigen remains undetermined. Qualities for individual bases were not recorded, and no much larger clone is one base off.

Overall study results and their limits: About two months after transplant, the apparently early recovery of alphabetaT-cell counts reportedly depended on just several hundred clones that had expanded rapidly and came from non-depleted graft cells. In some patients, the high TCRbeta diversity seen at day 60 was put down to recipient T cells and intrathymic progenitors that had survived conditioning. Over the following months the frequencies of hyperexpanded clones went down, and after one year T-cell counts and TCRbeta diversity were mostly credited to newly produced T cells.

Cut back by 9 bases and 3 bases, the V and J ends lie 14 bases apart. As encoded in the germline V gene, CDR1 is MDHEN while CDR2 is SYDVKM. From its cysteine to its phenylalanine, the CDR3 spans 14 amino acids. Just CDR3 DNA is preserved here, 42 bases in frame from base 1. In light of the paper, this sample's treatment or condition label describes: allogeneic hematopoietic cell transplantation with graft depleted of TCRalphabeta T cells and CD19 B cells. TCRalphabeta/CD19-depleted allogeneic hematopoietic cell grafts were given to the transplant recipients, all of whom were children. This TCR was sampled from a boy younger than 10 with acute lymphoblastic leukemia, due to receive a stem cell transplant. The sequencing here drew on PBMCs, taken before TCRalphabeta/CD19-depleted stem cell transplant. The chain couples TRBV28 to TRBJ2-2; the D gene cannot be resolved reliably. The nucleotide sequence is given as TGTGCCAGGGGCCCCGGGCCAGACACCGGGGAGCTGTTTTTT. Protein translation: CARGPGPDTGELFF.